Below, one T cell receptor (beta chain) is given with its context. The CDR3 runs to 15 residues. This entry belongs to a study of CXCR3-negative and CXCR3-positive naive CD8 T cells. Libraries of TRB cDNA were made by 5' RACE and carried UMIs. TCRdb processed the 5' RACE reads again and assigns one entry to each CDR3 protein, with no DNA. The sample table sets out about 48,000 distinct CDR3 sequences. The clonotype was recovered from a human donor in good health. Some clones in this sample may be carry-over from other donors' samples. Sequencing input: memory CD8+ T cells from blood. This sequence joins TRBV12-3 or TRBV12-4 and TRBJ2-2; TCRdb designates TRBD1, a call that cannot be tested without DNA. The CDR3 sequence is CASSLRPGSTGELFF.